The text below deals with one TCR beta chain. Trimming took off 6 bases at V and 4 bases at J, with 13 bases between the two ends. From germline, CDR1 is SNHLY and CDR2 FYNNEI. This CDR3 has 14 residues. This sample is part of a study of blood T cell repertoires in COVID-19. Using immunoSEQ multiplex PCR, the repertoire was profiled, and TCRdb retains in-frame clones only, with some absent. The sample contains fewer than 700,000 clones, about 88% of which appear only once. This sequence originates from a woman in her 50s with COVID-19, enrolled during active disease. V and J are TRBV2 and TRBJ1-5, with D perhaps matching TRBD1 (5 bases). Material for sequencing was peripheral blood. The CDR3 region is CASSDSELNQPQHF. CDR3 nucleotides: TGTGCCAGCAGCGACAGCGAGTTGAATCAGCCCCAGCATTTT.